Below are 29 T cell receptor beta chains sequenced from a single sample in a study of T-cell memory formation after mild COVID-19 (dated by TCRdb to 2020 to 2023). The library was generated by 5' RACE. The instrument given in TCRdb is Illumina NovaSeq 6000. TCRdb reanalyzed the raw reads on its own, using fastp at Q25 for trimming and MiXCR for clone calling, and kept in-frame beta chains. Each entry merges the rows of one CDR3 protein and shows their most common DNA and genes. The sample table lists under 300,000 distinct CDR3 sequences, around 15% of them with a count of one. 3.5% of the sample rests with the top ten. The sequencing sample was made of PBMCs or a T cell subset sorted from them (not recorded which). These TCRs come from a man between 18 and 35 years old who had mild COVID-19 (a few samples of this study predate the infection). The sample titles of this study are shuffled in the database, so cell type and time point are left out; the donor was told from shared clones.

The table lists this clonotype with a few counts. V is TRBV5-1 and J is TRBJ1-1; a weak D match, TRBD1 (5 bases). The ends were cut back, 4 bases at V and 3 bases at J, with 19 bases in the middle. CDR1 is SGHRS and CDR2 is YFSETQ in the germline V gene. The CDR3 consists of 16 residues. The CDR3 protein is CASSRETVKVDTEAFF. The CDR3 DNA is TGCGCCAGCAGCCGCGAGACAGTTAAGGTAGACACTGAAGCTTTCTTT.

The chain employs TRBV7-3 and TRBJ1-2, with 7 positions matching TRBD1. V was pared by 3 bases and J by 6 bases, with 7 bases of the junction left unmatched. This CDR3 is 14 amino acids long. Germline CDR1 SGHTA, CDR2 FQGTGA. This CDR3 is CASSFGTGDNGYTF. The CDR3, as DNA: TGTGCCAGCAGCTTTGGTACAGGGGACAATGGCTACACCTTC. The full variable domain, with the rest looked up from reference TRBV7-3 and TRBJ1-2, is GAGVSQTPSNKVTEKGKYVELRCDPISGHTALYWYRQSLGQGPEFLIYFQGTGAADDSGLPNDRFFAVRPEGSVSTLKIQRTERGDSAVYLCASSFGTGDNGYTFGSGTRLTVV.

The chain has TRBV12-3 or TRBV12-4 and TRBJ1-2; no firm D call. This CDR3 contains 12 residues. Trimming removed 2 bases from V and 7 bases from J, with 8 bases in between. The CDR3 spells CASSLILGGYTF. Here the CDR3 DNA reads TGTGCCAGCAGTTTAATACTGGGTGGCTACACCTTC.

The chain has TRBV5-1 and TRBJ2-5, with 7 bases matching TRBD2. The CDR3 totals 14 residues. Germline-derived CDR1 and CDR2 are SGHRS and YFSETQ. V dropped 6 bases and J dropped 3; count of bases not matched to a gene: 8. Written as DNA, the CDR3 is TGCGCCAGCACGGTGGGGGGGTTTAAAGAGACCCAGTACTTC. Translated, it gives CASTVGGFKETQYF.

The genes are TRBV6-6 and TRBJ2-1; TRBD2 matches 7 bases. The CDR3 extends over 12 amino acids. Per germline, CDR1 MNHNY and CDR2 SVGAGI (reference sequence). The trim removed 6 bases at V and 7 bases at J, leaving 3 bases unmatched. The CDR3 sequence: CASSAGDNEQFF. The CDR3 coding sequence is TGTGCCAGCAGCGCGGGGGATAATGAGCAGTTCTTC.

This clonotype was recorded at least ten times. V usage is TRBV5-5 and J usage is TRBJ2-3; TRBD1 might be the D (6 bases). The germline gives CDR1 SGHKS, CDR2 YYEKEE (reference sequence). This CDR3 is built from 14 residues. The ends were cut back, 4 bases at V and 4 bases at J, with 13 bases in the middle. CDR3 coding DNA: TGTGCCAGCAGCGCCACAGGGACCGCAGATACGCAGTATTTT. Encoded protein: CASSATGTADTQYF.

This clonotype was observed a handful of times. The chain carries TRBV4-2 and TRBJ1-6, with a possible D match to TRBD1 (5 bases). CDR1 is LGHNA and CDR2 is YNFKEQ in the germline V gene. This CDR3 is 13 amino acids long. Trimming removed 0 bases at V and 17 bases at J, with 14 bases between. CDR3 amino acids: CASSQEWGLVVHF. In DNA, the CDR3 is TGTGCCAGCAGCCAAGAGTGGGGCCTGGTCGTCCACTTT.

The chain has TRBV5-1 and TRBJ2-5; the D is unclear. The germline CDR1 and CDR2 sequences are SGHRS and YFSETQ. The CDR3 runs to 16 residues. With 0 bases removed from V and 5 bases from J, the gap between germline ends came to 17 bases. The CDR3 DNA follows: TGCGCCAGCAGCTTGGGGGCGGCCAGCCTATTGGAGACCCAGTACTTC. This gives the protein CASSLGAASLLETQYF.

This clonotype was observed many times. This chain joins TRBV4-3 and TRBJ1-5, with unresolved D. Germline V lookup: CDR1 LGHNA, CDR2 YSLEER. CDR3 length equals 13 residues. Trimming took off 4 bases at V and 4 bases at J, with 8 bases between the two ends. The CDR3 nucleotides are TGCGCCAGCAGCCCGGGTGAGAATCAGCCCCAGCATTTT. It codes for CASSPGENQPQHF.

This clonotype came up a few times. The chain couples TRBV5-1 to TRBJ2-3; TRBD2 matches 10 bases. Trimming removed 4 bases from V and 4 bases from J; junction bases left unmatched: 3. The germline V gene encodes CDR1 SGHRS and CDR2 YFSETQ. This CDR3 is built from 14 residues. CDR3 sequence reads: CASSERGGSDTQYF. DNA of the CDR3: TGCGCCAGCAGCGAGCGGGGGGGTTCAGATACGCAGTATTTT.

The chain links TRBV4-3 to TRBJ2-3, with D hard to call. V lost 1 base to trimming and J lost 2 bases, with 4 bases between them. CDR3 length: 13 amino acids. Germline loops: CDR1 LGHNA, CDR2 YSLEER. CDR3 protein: CASSQAYTDTQYF. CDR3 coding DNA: TGCGCCAGCAGCCAAGCATACACAGATACGCAGTATTTT.

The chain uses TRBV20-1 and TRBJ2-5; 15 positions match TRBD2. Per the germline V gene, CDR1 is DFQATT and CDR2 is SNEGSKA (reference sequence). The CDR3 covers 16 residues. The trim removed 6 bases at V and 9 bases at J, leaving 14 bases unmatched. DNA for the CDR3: TGCAGTGCGGCGGGACTAGCGGGGGGACGCAATAAGGCCCAGTACTTC. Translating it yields CSAAGLAGGRNKAQYF.

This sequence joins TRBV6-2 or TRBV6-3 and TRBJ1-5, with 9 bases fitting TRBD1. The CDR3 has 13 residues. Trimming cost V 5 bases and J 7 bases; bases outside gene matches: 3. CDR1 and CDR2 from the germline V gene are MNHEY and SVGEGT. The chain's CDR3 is CASSGTGLQPQHF. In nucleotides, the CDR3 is TGTGCCAGCAGTGGGACAGGGCTACAGCCCCAGCATTTT.

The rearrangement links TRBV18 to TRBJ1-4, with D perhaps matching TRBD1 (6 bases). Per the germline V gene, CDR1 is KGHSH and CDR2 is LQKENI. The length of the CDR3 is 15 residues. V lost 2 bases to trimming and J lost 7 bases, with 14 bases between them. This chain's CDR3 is CASSPSRDIGEKLFF. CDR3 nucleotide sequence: TGTGCCAGCTCACCATCCCGGGACATAGGTGAAAAACTGTTTTTT.

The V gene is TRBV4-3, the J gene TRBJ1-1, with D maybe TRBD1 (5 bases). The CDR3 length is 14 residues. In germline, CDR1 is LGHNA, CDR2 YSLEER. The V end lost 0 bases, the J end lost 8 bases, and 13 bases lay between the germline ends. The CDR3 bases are TGCGCCAGCAGCCAAGATACTTTCGGGGGGGAAGCTTTCTTT. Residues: CASSQDTFGGEAFF.

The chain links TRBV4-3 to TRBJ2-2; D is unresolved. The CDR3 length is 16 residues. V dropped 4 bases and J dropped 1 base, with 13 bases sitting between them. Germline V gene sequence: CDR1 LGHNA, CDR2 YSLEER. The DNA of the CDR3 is TGCGCCAGCAGCCGAGACGAGGCAGGGAACACCGGGGAGCTGTTTTTT. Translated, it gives CASSRDEAGNTGELFF.

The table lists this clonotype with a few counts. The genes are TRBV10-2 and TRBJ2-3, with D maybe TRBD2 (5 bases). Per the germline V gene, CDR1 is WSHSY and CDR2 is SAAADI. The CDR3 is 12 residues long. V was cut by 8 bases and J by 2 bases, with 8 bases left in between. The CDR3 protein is CASGRNTDTQYF. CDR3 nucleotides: TGCGCCAGCGGGAGAAACACAGATACGCAGTATTTT.

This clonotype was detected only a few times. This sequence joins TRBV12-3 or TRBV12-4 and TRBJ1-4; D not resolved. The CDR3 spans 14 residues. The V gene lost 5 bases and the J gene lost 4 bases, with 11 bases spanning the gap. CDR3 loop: CASSRASNNEKLFF. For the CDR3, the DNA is TGTGCCAGCAGTCGGGCTTCGAATAATGAAAAACTGTTTTTT.

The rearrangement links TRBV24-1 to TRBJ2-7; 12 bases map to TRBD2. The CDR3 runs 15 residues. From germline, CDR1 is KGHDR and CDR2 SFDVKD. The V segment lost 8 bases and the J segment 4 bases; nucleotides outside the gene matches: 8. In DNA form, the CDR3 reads TGTGCCACCATGCGACTAGCGGGGGTTCGATACGAGCAGTACTTC. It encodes CATMRLAGVRYEQYF.

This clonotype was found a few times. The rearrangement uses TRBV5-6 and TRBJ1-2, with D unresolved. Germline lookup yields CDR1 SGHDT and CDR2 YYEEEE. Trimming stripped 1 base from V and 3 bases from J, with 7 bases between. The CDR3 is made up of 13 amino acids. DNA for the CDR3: TGTGCCAGCAGCTTGAGCCGGTACTATGGCTACACCTTC. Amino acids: CASSLSRYYGYTF.

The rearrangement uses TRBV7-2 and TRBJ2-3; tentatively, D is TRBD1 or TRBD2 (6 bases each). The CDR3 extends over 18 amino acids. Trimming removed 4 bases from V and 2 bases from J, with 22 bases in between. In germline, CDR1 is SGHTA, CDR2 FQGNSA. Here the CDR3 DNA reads TGTGCCAGCAGCTCTCGAGGAGGGGGGCTTTCCCACACAGATACGCAGTATTTT. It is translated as CASSSRGGGLSHTDTQYF.

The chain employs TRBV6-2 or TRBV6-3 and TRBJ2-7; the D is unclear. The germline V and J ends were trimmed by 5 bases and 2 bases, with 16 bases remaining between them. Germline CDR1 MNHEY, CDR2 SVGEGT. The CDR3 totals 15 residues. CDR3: CASSRRPPGAYEQYV. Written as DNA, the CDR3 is TGTGCCAGCAGTCGACGGCCCCCCGGAGCCTACGAGCAGTACGTC.

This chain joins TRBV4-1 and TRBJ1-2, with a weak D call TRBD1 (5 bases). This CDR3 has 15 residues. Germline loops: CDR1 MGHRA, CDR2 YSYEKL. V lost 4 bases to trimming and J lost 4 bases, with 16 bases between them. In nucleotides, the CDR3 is TGCGCCAGCAGCCCCTATTCTACGGGGGGCTATGGCTACACCTTC. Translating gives CASSPYSTGGYGYTF.

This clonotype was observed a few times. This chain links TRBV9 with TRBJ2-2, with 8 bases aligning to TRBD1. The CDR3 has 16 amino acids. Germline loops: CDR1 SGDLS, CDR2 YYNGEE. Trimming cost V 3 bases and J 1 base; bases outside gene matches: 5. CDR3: CASSARQGRNTGELFF. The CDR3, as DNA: TGTGCCAGCAGCGCCCGACAGGGGAGGAACACCGGGGAGCTGTTTTTT.

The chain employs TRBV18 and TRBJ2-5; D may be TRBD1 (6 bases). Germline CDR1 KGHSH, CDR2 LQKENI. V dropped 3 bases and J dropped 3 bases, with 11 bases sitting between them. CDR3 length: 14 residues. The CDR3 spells CASSPQDREETQYF. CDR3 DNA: TGTGCCAGCTCACCCCAGGACAGAGAAGAGACCCAGTACTTC. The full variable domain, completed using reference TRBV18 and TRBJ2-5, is NAGVMQNPRHLVRRRGQEARLRCSPMKGHSHVYWYRQLPEEGLKFMVYLQKENIIDESGMPKERFSAEFPKEGPSILRIQQVVRGDSAAYFCASSPQDREETQYFGPGTRLLVL.

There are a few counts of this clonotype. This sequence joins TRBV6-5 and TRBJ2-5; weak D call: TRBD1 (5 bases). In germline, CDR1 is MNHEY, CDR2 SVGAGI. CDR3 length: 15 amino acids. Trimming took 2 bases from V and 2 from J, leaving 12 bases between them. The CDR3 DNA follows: TGTGCCAGCAGTTACGGGGCAGGGTTACAAGAGACCCAGTACTTC. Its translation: CASSYGAGLQETQYF.

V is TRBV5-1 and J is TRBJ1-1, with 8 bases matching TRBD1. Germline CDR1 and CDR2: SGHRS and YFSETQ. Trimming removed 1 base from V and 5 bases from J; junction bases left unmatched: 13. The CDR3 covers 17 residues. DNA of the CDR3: TGCGCCAGCAGCTTGTCCGGACAGGGCTCCTTGGGGACTGAAGCTTTCTTT. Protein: CASSLSGQGSLGTEAFF. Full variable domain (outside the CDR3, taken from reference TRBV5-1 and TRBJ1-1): KAGVTQTPRYLIKTRGQQVTLSCSPISGHRSVSWYQQTPGQGLQFLFEYFSETQRNKGNFPGRFSGRQFSNSRSEMNVSTLELGDSALYLCASSLSGQGSLGTEAFFGQGTRLTVV.

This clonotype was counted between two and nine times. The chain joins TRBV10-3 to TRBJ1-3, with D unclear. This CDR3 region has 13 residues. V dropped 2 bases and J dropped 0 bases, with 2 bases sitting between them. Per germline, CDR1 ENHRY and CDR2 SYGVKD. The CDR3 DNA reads TGTGCCATCAGTGAGGGCTCTGGAAACACCATATATTTT. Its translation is CAISEGSGNTIYF.

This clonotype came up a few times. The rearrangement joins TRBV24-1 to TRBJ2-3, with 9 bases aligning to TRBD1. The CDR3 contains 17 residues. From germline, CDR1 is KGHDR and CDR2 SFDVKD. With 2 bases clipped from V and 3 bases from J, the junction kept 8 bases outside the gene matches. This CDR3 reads CATSDSAGTGYTDTQYF. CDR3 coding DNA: TGTGCCACCAGTGATTCAGCCGGGACAGGGTATACAGATACGCAGTATTTT.